These 3 T cell receptor beta chains share one sample of origin, sequenced in a study of blood T cell repertoires in COVID-19. Sequencing used immunoSEQ multiplex PCR; TCRdb keeps in-frame clones, though not all of them. Here the sample spans a few hundred thousand clones, roughly 91% being singletons. Input material: PBMCs or T cells enriched from blood (not recorded which). The source of these receptors is a woman aged 25 to 39 who had recovered from COVID-19.

The chain couples TRBV7-6 to TRBJ1-1; D might be TRBD1 (6 bases). This CDR3 has 16 residues. V was pared by 6 bases and J by 0 bases, with 17 bases between. Per the germline V gene, CDR1 is SGHVS and CDR2 is FNYEAQ. The CDR3 sequence is CASSRRQDPMNTEAFF. The CDR3 nucleotides read TGTGCCAGCAGTCGTAGACAGGACCCTATGAACACTGAAGCTTTCTTT.

The chain combines TRBV7-3 with TRBJ1-1, with 10 bases aligning to TRBD1. Germline assignment: CDR1 SGHTA and CDR2 FQGTGA. The CDR3 runs 14 residues. The junction had 5 bases not matched to a gene; V was cut back by 5 bases and J by 5 bases. CDR3 bases: TGTGCCAGCAGCAGGGACAGGGGTGAGACTGAAGCTTTCTTT. Translated: CASSRDRGETEAFF.

The chain combines TRBV24-1 with TRBJ1-5; 8 bases fit TRBD1. Germline assignment: CDR1 KGHDR and CDR2 SFDVKD. After removal of 9 bases from V and 4 bases from J, the junction contained 7 bases not matched to a gene. CDR3 size: 14 residues. The CDR3 loop is CATADRVENQPQHF. The DNA for the CDR3 is TGTGCCACCGCGGACAGGGTAGAGAATCAGCCCCAGCATTTT.